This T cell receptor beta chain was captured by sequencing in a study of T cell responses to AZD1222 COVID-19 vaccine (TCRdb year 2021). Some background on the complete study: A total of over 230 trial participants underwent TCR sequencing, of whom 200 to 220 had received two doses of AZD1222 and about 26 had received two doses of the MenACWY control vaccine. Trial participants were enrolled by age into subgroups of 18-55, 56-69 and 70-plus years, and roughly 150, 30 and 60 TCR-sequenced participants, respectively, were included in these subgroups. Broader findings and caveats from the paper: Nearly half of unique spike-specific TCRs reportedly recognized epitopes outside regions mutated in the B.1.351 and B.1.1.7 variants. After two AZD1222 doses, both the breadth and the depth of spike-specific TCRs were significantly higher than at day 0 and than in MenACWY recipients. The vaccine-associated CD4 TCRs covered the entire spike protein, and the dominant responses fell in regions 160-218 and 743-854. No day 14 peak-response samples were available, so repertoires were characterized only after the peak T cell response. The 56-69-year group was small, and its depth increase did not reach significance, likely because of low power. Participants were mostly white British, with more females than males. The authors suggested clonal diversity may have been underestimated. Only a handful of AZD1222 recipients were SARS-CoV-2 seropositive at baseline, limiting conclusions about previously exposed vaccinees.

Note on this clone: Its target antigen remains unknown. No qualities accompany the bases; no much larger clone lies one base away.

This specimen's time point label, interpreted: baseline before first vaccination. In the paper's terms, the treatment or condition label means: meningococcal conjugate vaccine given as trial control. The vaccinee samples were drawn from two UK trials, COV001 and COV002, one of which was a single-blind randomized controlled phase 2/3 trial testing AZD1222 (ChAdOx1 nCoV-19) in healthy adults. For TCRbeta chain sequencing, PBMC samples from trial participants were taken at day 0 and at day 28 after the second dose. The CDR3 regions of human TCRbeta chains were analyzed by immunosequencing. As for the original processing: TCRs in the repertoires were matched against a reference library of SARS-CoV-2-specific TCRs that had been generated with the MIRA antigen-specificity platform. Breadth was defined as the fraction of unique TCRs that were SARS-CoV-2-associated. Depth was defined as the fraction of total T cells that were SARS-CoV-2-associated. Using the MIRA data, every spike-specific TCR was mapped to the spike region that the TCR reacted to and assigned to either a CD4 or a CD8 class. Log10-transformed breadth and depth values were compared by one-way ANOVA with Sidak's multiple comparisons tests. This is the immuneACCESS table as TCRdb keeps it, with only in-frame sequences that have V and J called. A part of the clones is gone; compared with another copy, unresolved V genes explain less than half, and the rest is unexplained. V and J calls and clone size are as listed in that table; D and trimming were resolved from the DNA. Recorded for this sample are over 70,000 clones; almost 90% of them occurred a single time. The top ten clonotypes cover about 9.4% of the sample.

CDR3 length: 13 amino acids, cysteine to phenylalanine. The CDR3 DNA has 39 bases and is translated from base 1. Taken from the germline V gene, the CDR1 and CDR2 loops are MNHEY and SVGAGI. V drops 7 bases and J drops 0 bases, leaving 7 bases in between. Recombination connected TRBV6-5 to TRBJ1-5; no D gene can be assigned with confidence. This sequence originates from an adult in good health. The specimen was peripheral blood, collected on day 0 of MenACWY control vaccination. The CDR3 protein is CASTYDSNQPQHF. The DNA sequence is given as TGTGCCAGCACCTATGATAGCAATCAGCCCCAGCATTTT.